Listed below are T cell receptor beta chains from one sample, sequenced in a study of cytomegalovirus exposure and HLA in healthy donors. The table came from immunoSEQ multiplex PCR; TCRdb's copy has only in-frame clones and leaves some out. The table includes more than 100,000 clones, roughly 9.6% detected once. The sequenced sample was PBMCs. These receptors all stem from a woman aged 40 to 55 in good health and CMV-seropositive. Both conserved end residues are part of each CDR3. The D gene is left open where the match is weak. Size values are once, few and many counts, or a class for expanded clones, and some rows have none.

clone_size: .; j_call: TRBJ1-2; v_call: TRBV6-1; d_call: TRBD1; cdr3_aa: CASSEGQGTSYTF
clone_size: few; j_call: TRBJ1-2; v_call: TRBV5-6; d_call: .; cdr3_aa: CASSLVGGRYGYTF
clone_size: .; j_call: TRBJ2-7; v_call: TRBV27; d_call: .; cdr3_aa: CASSLSTGDAYEQYF
clone_size: .; j_call: TRBJ1-2; v_call: TRBV5-6; d_call: TRBD1; cdr3_aa: CASSLTGVLHYGYTF
clone_size: few; j_call: TRBJ1-1; v_call: TRBV19; d_call: .; cdr3_aa: CASSTVEPLAAFF
clone_size: .; j_call: TRBJ1-1; v_call: TRBV7-3; d_call: TRBD1; cdr3_aa: CASSSGTGGAAFF
clone_size: few; j_call: TRBJ2-1; v_call: TRBV4-3; d_call: .; cdr3_aa: CASSQVRGNEQFF
clone_size: .; j_call: TRBJ1-2; v_call: TRBV29-1; d_call: .; cdr3_aa: CSVEGGEKGVWSYGYTF
clone_size: .; j_call: TRBJ2-7; v_call: TRBV13; d_call: TRBD2; cdr3_aa: CASSQLTPGLAGGRVSYEQYF
clone_size: .; j_call: TRBJ2-5; v_call: TRBV7-2; d_call: .; cdr3_aa: CASSGRDKGQETQYF
clone_size: few; j_call: TRBJ2-3; v_call: TRBV9; d_call: TRBD1; cdr3_aa: CASSEKDRVADTQYF
clone_size: .; j_call: TRBJ2-7; v_call: TRBV19; d_call: TRBD1; cdr3_aa: CASSISGTGRYEQYF
clone_size: .; j_call: TRBJ1-2; v_call: TRBV6-5; d_call: TRBD1; cdr3_aa: CASRPGQGNYGYTF
clone_size: .; j_call: TRBJ2-5; v_call: TRBV5-6; d_call: .; cdr3_aa: CASSLEGVSETQYF
clone_size: .; j_call: TRBJ1-6; v_call: TRBV7-9; d_call: TRBD1; cdr3_aa: CAIRTGPNSPLHF